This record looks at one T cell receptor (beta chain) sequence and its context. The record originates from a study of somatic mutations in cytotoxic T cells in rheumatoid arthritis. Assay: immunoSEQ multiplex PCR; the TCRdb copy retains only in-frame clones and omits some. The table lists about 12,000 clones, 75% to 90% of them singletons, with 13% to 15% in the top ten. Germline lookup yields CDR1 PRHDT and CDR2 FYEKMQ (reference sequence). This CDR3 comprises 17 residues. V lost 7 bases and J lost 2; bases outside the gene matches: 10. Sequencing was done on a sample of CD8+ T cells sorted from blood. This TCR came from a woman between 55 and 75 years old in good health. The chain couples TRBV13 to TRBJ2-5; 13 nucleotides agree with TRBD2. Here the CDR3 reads CASNSRTSGGQQETQYF. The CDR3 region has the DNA TGTGCCAGCAACTCCCGGACTAGCGGGGGACAGCAAGAGACCCAGTACTTC.